What follows is one TCR beta chain and its context. This clone's antigen is unknown. Qualities for individual bases were not recorded, and no much larger clone is one base off. These data come from a study of beta chain features in type 1 diabetes (dated by TCRdb to 2017 to 2018). Turning to the overall study: Patients and healthy donors did not differ in mean age, gender distribution, total cell number or subset yield. Across all samples, 107,917,701 sorted cells were examined, and cell number per subset correlated strongly with RNA yield. Naive and central memory subsets were obtained from all 30 or so donors, but regulatory and stem cell-like memory subsets were isolated from only 8 patients and about 8 healthy donors. In the study, recently diagnosed type 1 diabetes patients and matched healthy donors were compared on the TCRB repertoires of their sorted circulating CD4+ T cell subsets. The research as a whole found: A moderate but significant shortening of TCRB CDR3 length was observed in type 1 diabetes patients in all four CD4+ subsets. PCR may preferentially amplify shorter templates, but because patient and control samples were amplified and corrected together, any resulting skew would affect both groups equally. Naive, central memory and regulatory TCRB repertoires appeared more similar among patients than among healthy donors. At VDJ recombination sites, type 1 diabetes patients had fewer insertions and more deleted nucleotides, which implies abnormalities in thymic rearrangement. Because cDNA rather than genomic DNA was sequenced, highly expressing activated cells could have been over-represented, although no difference in activation and CD3 levels was found between groups. Because small numbers of individuals were included in the HLA sub-analyses, any influence of HLA type on TCRB rearrangement was left unresolved.

From each donor, a single peripheral blood sample of approximately 120 mL on average was drawn into heparinised tubes. Using a panel that included CD45RO, CCR7, CD25, CD127, CD95 and CD27, naive, central memory, regulatory and stem cell-like memory CD4+ T cells were sorted on a BD FACSAria II. Every sorted population had a purity above 95%. PBMCs were isolated right away by Lymphoprep density gradient centrifugation and were stained directly, without culture. To minimize batch effects, samples were stained and sorted in pairs, one healthy donor with one patient per experiment. The High Capacity cDNA Reverse Transcription Kit was used to reverse transcribe all of the isolated RNA, meaning that expressed TCRB transcripts were what got sequenced. Deep immunoSEQ sequencing was performed on naive, central memory and regulatory T cell samples, with an average of around 3.5 million total reads per sample. Sorted cells were lysed in RLT buffer and RNA was extracted with DNase-treated RNeasy Micro or Mini kits, depending on cell number. To prevent cross-contamination, each cell subset was processed individually, whereas patient and healthy donor samples were processed jointly. TCRB sequences were amplified from cDNA with the immunoSEQ multiplex PCR, producing 87-bp fragments spanning the CDR3 region. Amplicons were sequenced on the Illumina HiSeq platform. The paper's data handling went like this. Synthetic template baselines were used to correct PCR bias computationally, reads within Hamming distance 2 were collapsed together, and singletons that could not be merged were discarded. By aligning reads against IMGT, V, D and J genes, CDR3 length, and insertions or deletions at six rearrangement sites were assigned. Clonotype counts were normalized to sorted cell number within each subset before computing true diversity and Gini coefficients with the tcR R package. The overlap coefficient, calculated on TCRB nucleotide sequences, was used to measure repertoire sharing. As a proxy for the pre-selection repertoire, out-of-frame TCRB sequences from naive cells were analyzed. Sourced from immuneACCESS, this table was stored by TCRdb with only in-frame sequences that have V and J called. A share of the clones is absent; for the studies checked, an unresolved V gene accounts for under half, and the remainder has no known explanation. The V and J calls and clone size are taken from that table; D and trimming were inferred from the DNA. This sample gives 500,000 to 850,000 clones in total; more than 13% of them show up just once. 0.035% to 0.045% of the sample rests with the top ten.

The CDR3 goes from the cysteine to the phenylalanine over 13 residues. Left in the record is the CDR3 DNA by itself, 39 bases read in frame from the first base. V is reduced by 1 base and J by 0 bases, leaving a spacing of 3 bases between them. CDR1 and CDR2, per the germline V gene, are SGHAT and FQNNGV. Recombination connected TRBV11-2 to TRBJ1-1, with no confident D gene call. This TCR derives from a man in his late teens or twenties with type 1 diabetes. Input material: naive CD4+ T cells from blood. In the paper's terms, the cell subset or site label means: true naive CD4+ T cells. CDR3 loop: CASSLVVNTEAFF. The DNA is as follows: TGTGCCAGCAGCTTAGTAGTGAACACTGAAGCTTTCTTT.